This T cell receptor beta chain was sequenced during a study of blood T cell repertoires in COVID-19. Study context: COVID-19 samples collected from the United States, Italy and Spain covered acute and convalescent phases. T cells, B-cell-depleted T cells, or PBMCs provided the cDNA or gDNA that served as material.

CDR3 length: 16 amino acids. Germline values: CDR1 SGHTA, CDR2 FQGNSA. V shed 1 base and J 5 bases; nucleotides not matched to a gene: 10. In the authors' methods: Amplification of reference gene primers provided the estimated nucleated cell counts. This table comes from immunoSEQ multiplex PCR, and its TCRdb copy is limited to in-frame clones, with some not included. V, J and clone size were drawn from that table, and D and trimming were deduced from the DNA. The repertoire includes roughly 200,000 clones, approximately 84% of them detected once, and 4.4% sits in the top ten. The receptor's source is a man aged 50 to 59 with active or convalescent COVID-19. Sequencing was carried out using peripheral blood. The J gene is TRBJ1-2, the V gene TRBV7-2; 7 bases are shared with TRBD1. In DNA form, the CDR3 reads TGTGCCAGCAGCTTAGAATCCTGGGACAGCGCATATGGCTACACCTTC. Its protein product is CASSLESWDSAYGYTF.